Listed below are T cell receptor beta chains from one sample, sequenced in a study of blood T cell repertoires in COVID-19. Libraries were prepared by immunoSEQ multiplex PCR; TCRdb keeps only in-frame clonotypes and omits some of them. The profile covers 120,000 or so clones, with 75% to 90% appearing a single time and 6.5% to 8.5% taken by the ten largest. The sequencing input was peripheral blood. These receptors came from a human donor in a cohort sampled during active COVID-19. The CDR3 runs from the conserved cysteine through the conserved F or W. The D gene is left open where the match is weak. Clone size is not always given. Where it is, it says once, few, many or a class for expanded clones.

cdr3_aa	cdr3_nt	clone_size	v_call	j_call	d_call
CASSLRGRETQYF	TGTGCCAGCAGCTTAAGGGGGCGGGAGACCCAGTACTTC	-	TRBV11-1	TRBJ2-5	TRBD1
CASSATTGSGEETQYF	TGCGCCAGCAGTGCGACGACAGGTTCAGGAGAAGAGACCCAGTACTTC	-	TRBV10-1	TRBJ2-5	-
CASSLDGGTYNEQFF	TGCGCCAGCAGCTTGGACGGCGGAACCTACAATGAGCAGTTCTTC	-	TRBV5-1	TRBJ2-1	-
CASSRYYPTGEEKLFF	TGTGCCAGCAGCCGTTATTATCCAACAGGAGAGGAAAAACTGTTTTTT	-	TRBV3-1/TRBV3-2	TRBJ1-4	-
CASSFSGQGVVSEQFF	TGTGCCAGCAGTTTCTCGGGACAGGGGGTAGTTAGTGAGCAGTTCTTC	-	TRBV27	TRBJ2-1	TRBD1
CASSARTSSPDTQYF	TGTGCCAGCAGTGCTAGGACTAGCTCCCCAGATACGCAGTATTTT	-	TRBV2	TRBJ2-3	TRBD2
CASSYGALAGEYF	TGTGCCAGCAGTTACGGAGCCCTAGCGGGGGAGTACTTC	-	TRBV6-5	TRBJ2-5	TRBD2
CASSSRDYRQETQYF	TGTGCCAGCAGCTCCCGCGATTATCGTCAAGAGACCCAGTACTTC	-	TRBV9	TRBJ2-5	-
CASSLAADGAGVRGQYF	TGCGCCAGCAGCTTGGCCGCGGACGGGGCAGGGGTACGTGGGCAGTACTTC	-	TRBV5-1	TRBJ2-7	-
CASSYSSRDTEAFF	TGTGCCAGCAGTTACTCGAGTAGAGACACTGAAGCTTTCTTT	-	TRBV6-6	TRBJ1-1	-
CASIGLAGITGELFF	TGTGCCAGCATCGGACTAGCGGGAATCACCGGGGAGCTGTTTTTT	-	TRBV28	TRBJ2-2	TRBD2
CASSHGISQETQYF	TGTGCCAGCAGCCATGGCATCTCCCAAGAGACCCAGTACTTC	-	TRBV14	TRBJ2-5	-
CASSLARLDTGNTIYF	TGTGCCAGCAGCTTAGCCAGGTTGGATACGGGAAACACCATATATTTT	-	TRBV11-2	TRBJ1-3	-
CASSLGGDAYEQYF	TGTGCCAGCAGCTTAGGAGGGGATGCCTACGAGCAGTACTTC	-	TRBV7-3	TRBJ2-7	-
CASSYGAGGRNTEAFF	TGTGCCAGCAGTTACGGGGCAGGGGGAAGGAACACTGAAGCTTTCTTT	-	TRBV6-5	TRBJ1-1	TRBD1
CASSAGQNYGYTF	TGTGCCAGCAGCGCGGGACAGAACTATGGCTACACCTTC	-	TRBV7-9	TRBJ1-2	TRBD1
CASSEAGGVSETQYF	TGTGCCAGCAGTGAAGCGGGAGGGGTGTCGGAGACCCAGTACTTC	few	TRBV6-1	TRBJ2-5	TRBD2
CASRLTGSDSLAQHF	TGTGCCAGCAGGCTTACAGGGTCTGATTCTTTGGCCCAGCATTTT	-	TRBV6-5	TRBJ1-5	-
CASRAGRYGYTF	TGTGCCAGTAGAGCAGGGAGGTACGGCTACACCTTC	-	TRBV19	TRBJ1-2	-
CASSDGAGSIEQFF	TGTGCCAGCAGTGACGGGGCGGGAAGTATAGAGCAGTTCTTC	few	TRBV6-4	TRBJ2-1	-
CASSIRTSGRGSYNEQFF	TGTGCCAGTAGTATCCGGACTAGCGGGAGGGGCTCCTACAATGAGCAGTTCTTC	-	TRBV19	TRBJ2-1	TRBD2
CASGGDFATNEKLFF	TGCGCCAGCGGTGGCGACTTTGCAACTAATGAAAAACTGTTTTTT	few	TRBV5-1	TRBJ1-4	-
CAWSTTVGYTF	TGTGCCTGGAGTACTACGGTGGGCTACACCTTC	-	TRBV30	TRBJ1-2	-
CAISAGQPEKLFF	TGTGCCATCAGTGCCGGACAGCCGGAAAAACTGTTTTTT	-	TRBV10-3	TRBJ1-4	-
CASSQPPLAGKNTGELFF	TGTGCCAGCAGTCAACCACCACTAGCGGGAAAAAACACCGGGGAGCTGTTTTTT	-	TRBV28	TRBJ2-2	TRBD2
CRLGVSTEAFF	TGCAGGCTCGGGGTGTCCACTGAAGCTTTCTTT	-	TRBV20-1	TRBJ1-1	-
CASSQVGQGQPQHF	TGTGCCAGCAGCCAAGTTGGGCAGGGCCAGCCCCAGCATTTT	-	TRBV4-2	TRBJ1-5	-
CASSLFGGQGILFF	TGTGCCAGCAGCCTTTTCGGGGGACAGGGTATACTGTTTTTT	-	TRBV3-1/TRBV3-2	TRBJ1-4	TRBD1
CASSLTRYEQYF	TGTGCCAGCAGTTTAACAAGATACGAGCAGTACTTC	once	TRBV28	TRBJ2-7	-
CASSMDRGYNEQFF	TGTGCCAGCAGTATGGACAGGGGATACAATGAGCAGTTCTTC	-	TRBV5-8	TRBJ2-1	TRBD1
CASSSSGSGRTPYF	TGCGCCAGCAGCTCGTCGGGTAGCGGGAGGACGCCGTACTTC	-	TRBV5-1	TRBJ2-7	TRBD2
CASSQVTAQVTEAFF	TGCGCCAGCAGCCAAGTTACCGCCCAGGTGACTGAAGCTTTCTTT	-	TRBV4-1	TRBJ1-1	-
CASQTGSSPLHF	TGTGCCAGCCAGACGGGAAGTTCACCCCTCCACTTT	-	TRBV25-1	TRBJ1-6	-
CSVEGARGQADTQYF	TGCAGCGTTGAAGGGGCCAGGGGCCAGGCAGATACGCAGTATTTT	-	TRBV29-1	TRBJ2-3	-
CASSLRTLAKNIQYF	TGTGCCAGCAGCTTAAGGACTCTAGCCAAAAACATTCAGTACTTC	-	TRBV5-6	TRBJ2-4	-
CASSIDTPRGLGTQYF	TGTGCCAGTAGTATAGATACCCCTAGAGGGCTCGGGACCCAGTACTTC	-	TRBV19	TRBJ2-5	-
CASSHIRNQRTDYEQYF	TGTGCCAGCAGCCATATACGAAACCAGCGGACCGACTACGAGCAGTACTTC	-	TRBV4-2	TRBJ2-7	-
CASSRTSGGETQYF	TGTGCCAGCAGTCGGACTAGCGGGGGGGAGACCCAGTACTTC	-	TRBV2	TRBJ2-5	TRBD2
CASSPRVSEDTQYF	TGTGCCAGTAGTCCTCGGGTCTCGGAAGATACGCAGTATTTT	-	TRBV19	TRBJ2-3	-
CASSSHREGPQHF	TGTGCCAGCAGCTCACACAGGGAAGGGCCCCAGCATTTT	-	TRBV5-6	TRBJ1-5	-
CASSQRQGYGYTF	TGTGCCAGTAGTCAACGACAGGGCTATGGCTACACCTTC	-	TRBV19	TRBJ1-2	TRBD1
CASSLTSGTNYGYTF	TGTGCCAGCAGCTTAACGTCTGGCACTAACTATGGCTACACCTTC	few	TRBV7-3	TRBJ1-2	-
CASSFRPSGNTGELFF	TGTGCCAGCAGTTTTAGGCCTAGCGGGAACACCGGGGAGCTGTTTTTT	-	TRBV27	TRBJ2-2	TRBD2
CASSLPLGVYNEQFF	TGCGCCAGCAGCCTTCCGTTAGGAGTTTACAATGAGCAGTTCTTC	-	TRBV4-1	TRBJ2-1	-
CASSMLTQGQPQHF	TGTGCCAGTAGTATGCTCACTCAGGGTCAGCCCCAGCATTTT	-	TRBV19	TRBJ1-5	-
CASSPGLLRTEAFF	TGTGCCAGCTCACCCGGACTCTTGCGAACTGAAGCTTTCTTT	-	TRBV18	TRBJ1-1	-
CASSLNGYGYTF	TGTGCCAGCAGCCTAAACGGTTATGGCTACACCTTC	-	TRBV7-9	TRBJ1-2	-